These 10 T cell receptor beta chains share one sample of origin, sequenced in a study of shared clonotypes between healthy human individuals. TCRdb's table, derived via immunoSEQ multiplex PCR, lists solely in-frame clones and lacks some. The sample yields about 710,000 clones, 73% seen once. Material for sequencing was memory CD4+ T cells sorted from blood. Stated subset: CD45RA-negative fraction. The receptors shown here come from a woman aged 25 to 39 in good health.

V and J are TRBV15 and TRBJ2-4; D remains ambiguous. Trimming cost V 0 bases and J 1 base, with 1 base left between them. CDR3 size: 13 residues. Germline V gene lookup returns CDR1 LNHNV and CDR2 YYDKDF (reference sequence). In DNA form, the CDR3 reads TGTGCCACCAGCAGAGAGGCCAAAAACATTCAGTACTTC. Translated: CATSREAKNIQYF.

This clone was observed a handful of times. V is TRBV21-1 and J is TRBJ2-1; the table's D call of TRBD2 was not tested on the DNA. TRBV21-1 is a pseudogene. The CDR3 runs 13 residues. The CDR3 is CASSHSEDNEQFF. In nucleotides, the CDR3 is TGTGCCAGCAGCCATAGCGAAGACAATGAGCAGTTCTTC.

This clone was picked up one time. CDR3 loop: CASSGGQQETQYF. The CDR3 coding sequence is TGTGCCAGCAGTGGGGGACAGCAAGAGACCCAGTACTTC. V and J are TRBV11-2 and TRBJ2-5; 7 nucleotides align to TRBD1. The CDR3 sequence is 13 residues long. The germline CDR1 and CDR2 sequences are SGHAT and FQNNGV. With 6 bases clipped from V and 2 bases from J, the junction kept 3 bases outside the gene matches.

This chain uses TRBV5-1 with TRBJ2-1; TRBD2 aligns across 11 bases. This CDR3 is 13 amino acids long. Trimming cost V 6 bases and J 10 bases; bases outside gene matches: 6. The germline gives CDR1 SGHRS, CDR2 YFSETQ. The CDR3 loop reads CASKSTSGKEQFF. The CDR3 DNA follows: TGCGCCAGCAAATCGACTAGCGGGAAGGAGCAGTTCTTC. Supplemented by reference TRBV5-1 and TRBJ2-1, the full variable domain reads KAGVTQTPRYLIKTRGQQVTLSCSPISGHRSVSWYQQTPGQGLQFLFEYFSETQRNKGNFPGRFSGRQFSNSRSEMNVSTLELGDSALYLCASKSTSGKEQFFGPGTRLTVL.

The CDR3 spells CASLEGITYEQYF. The CDR3 nucleotides read TGTGCCAGTCTGGAGGGGATAACCTACGAGCAGTACTTC. The V gene is TRBV28, the J gene TRBJ2-7; TRBD2 is a possible D gene (6 bases). From germline, CDR1 is MDHEN and CDR2 SYDVKM. Trimming took 9 bases from V and 2 from J, leaving 14 bases between them. This CDR3 comprises 13 residues.

The CDR3 spells CASSLSGGAPMIYGYTF. Here the CDR3 DNA reads TGTGCCAGCAGCTTATCTGGAGGCGCACCAATGATCTATGGCTACACCTTC. The chain uses TRBV7-2 and TRBJ1-2; D not resolved. This CDR3 contains 17 residues. The germline gives CDR1 SGHTA, CDR2 FQGNSA. V was trimmed by 2 bases and J by 4 bases, leaving 20 bases between them.

V gene TRBV4-1 combines with J gene TRBJ2-7, with 14 positions matching TRBD2. Germline CDR1 MGHRA, CDR2 YSYEKL. Trimming removed 4 bases from V and 1 base from J; junction bases left unmatched: 6. The length of the CDR3 is 17 residues. The CDR3 is CASSPSGLAGVSYEQYF. The DNA for the CDR3 is TGCGCCAGCAGCCCGTCGGGACTAGCGGGAGTATCCTACGAGCAGTACTTC.

The chain is built from TRBV28 and TRBJ1-1, with TRBD1 identical over 8 bases. V gave up 6 bases and J gave up 4 bases; unmatched junction bases: 10. The CDR3 loop spans 15 amino acids. Germline CDR1 and CDR2: MDHEN and SYDVKM. CDR3 sequence reads: CASRPDRGFGTEAFF. The CDR3 DNA reads as TGTGCCAGCAGGCCCGACAGGGGTTTTGGCACTGAAGCTTTCTTT.

The chain links TRBV7-3 to TRBJ2-7; 10 positions match TRBD2. This CDR3 is 16 amino acids long. Germline CDR1 reads SGHTA; CDR2 reads FQGTGA. Germline trimming cut 0 bases from V and 0 bases from J; bases unmatched to any gene: 2. CDR3 in DNA: TGTGCCAGCAGCTTAACTAGCGGGGGGAGCTCCTACGAGCAGTACTTC. Amino acid sequence: CASSLTSGGSSYEQYF. Supplemented by reference TRBV7-3 and TRBJ2-7, the full variable domain reads GAGVSQTPSNKVTEKGKYVELRCDPISGHTALYWYRQSLGQGPEFLIYFQGTGAADDSGLPNDRFFAVRPEGSVSTLKIQRTERGDSAVYLCASSLTSGGSSYEQYFGPGTRLTVT.

A note on this clone: A much larger clone differs from this one at a single base, so this may be a read error. The V and J genes are TRBV2 and TRBJ1-1, with D possibly matching TRBD1 (5 bases). Trimming shortened V by 5 bases and J by 1 base, and 8 bases separated the two germline ends. This CDR3 is 13 amino acids long. The germline V gene encodes CDR1 SNHLY and CDR2 FYNNEI. CDR3 DNA: TGTGCCAGCAGTTCTCAGGGGAACACTGAAGCTTTCTTT. As protein: CASSSQGNTEAFF.